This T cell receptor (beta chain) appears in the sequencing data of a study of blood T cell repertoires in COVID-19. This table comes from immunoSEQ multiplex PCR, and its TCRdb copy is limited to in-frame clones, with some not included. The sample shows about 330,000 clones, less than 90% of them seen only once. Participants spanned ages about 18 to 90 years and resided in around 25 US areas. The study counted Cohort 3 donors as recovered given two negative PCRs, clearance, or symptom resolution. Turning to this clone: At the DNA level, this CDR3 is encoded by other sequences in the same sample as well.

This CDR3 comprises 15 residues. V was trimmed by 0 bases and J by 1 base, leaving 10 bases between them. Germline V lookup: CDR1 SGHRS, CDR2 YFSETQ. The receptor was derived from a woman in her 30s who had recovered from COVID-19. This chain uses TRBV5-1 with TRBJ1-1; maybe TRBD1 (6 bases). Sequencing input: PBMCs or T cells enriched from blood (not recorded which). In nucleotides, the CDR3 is TGCGCCAGCAGCTTGGTCGGACAGCAGAACACTGAAGCTTTCTTT. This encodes CASSLVGQQNTEAFF.